This is a list of T cell receptor beta chains from one sample in a study of blood T cell repertoires in COVID-19. This table comes from immunoSEQ multiplex PCR, and its TCRdb copy is limited to in-frame clones, with some not included. This table holds some 15,000 clones, more than 80% found once. Sequencing was done on a sample of peripheral blood. These receptors were obtained from a human donor in a cohort sampled during active COVID-19. Each CDR3 is given with its conserved first and last residue. The D gene is left open where the match is weak. The listing skips clone size in some rows; elsewhere it reads once, few, many or a size class.

cdr3_nt cdr3_aa clone_size j_call v_call d_call
TGTGCCAGCAGCTATGGGACAGCTGGTCAGCCCCAGCATTTT CASSYGTAGQPQHF NA TRBJ1-5 TRBV13 TRBD1
TGTGCCAGCAGTGCAGGGTACGGCCCCTTGAACAATGAGCAGTTCTTC CASSAGYGPLNNEQFF NA TRBJ2-1 TRBV6-1 NA
TGTGCCTGGATCCCCAACCCGGGACAGGATAATGAAAAACTGTTTTTT CAWIPNPGQDNEKLFF NA TRBJ1-4 TRBV30 TRBD1
TGTGCCAGTAGGCCGACAGAGAATAACTATGGCTACACCTTC CASRPTENNYGYTF once TRBJ1-2 TRBV6-5 NA
TGCGCCAGCAGCTTGGGACAGGGGGCGCGTAACTATGGCTACACCTTC CASSLGQGARNYGYTF NA TRBJ1-2 TRBV5-1 TRBD1
TGTGCCAGCAGCTTAGGAGGGATTGACGAGCAGTACTTC CASSLGGIDEQYF NA TRBJ2-7 TRBV7-9 NA
TGTGCCAGCAGTACAGGGGTGGGGAACTATGGCTACACCTTC CASSTGVGNYGYTF few TRBJ1-2 TRBV7-2 TRBD1
TGTGCCAGCTCACCGGGGGGGTCTGAAGCTTTCTTT CASSPGGSEAFF NA TRBJ1-1 TRBV18 NA
TGTGCCTGGGGGAAAGGGGTGAACACTGAAGCTTTCTTT CAWGKGVNTEAFF NA TRBJ1-1 TRBV30 NA
TGTGCCAGCAGCCGGACCTCTGGCGGGGGGCATGCCATTGCTGGGCACATTCAGTACTTC CASSRTSGGGHAIAGHIQYF NA TRBJ2-4 TRBV3-1/TRBV3-2 TRBD2
TGTGCCAGTAGTATAGGGAGGGGGCCCGGCTATGGCTACACCTTC CASSIGRGPGYGYTF NA TRBJ1-2 TRBV19 TRBD1
TGTGCCAGCTCAGCGGGACAGACTAATGAAAAACTGTTTTTT CASSAGQTNEKLFF NA TRBJ1-4 TRBV18 TRBD1
TGTGCCGTTTCCCTCGGGCGGGGGGGCGGCCAAGAGACCCAGTACTTC CAVSLGRGGGQETQYF NA TRBJ2-5 TRBV10-3 TRBD2
TGTGCCAGCAGCCCCCCGCCGCAGTATACGCAGTATTTT CASSPPPQYTQYF NA TRBJ2-3 TRBV11-2 NA
TGTGCCAGCAGCCCCCGGGTCGGTACTGAAGCTTTCTTT CASSPRVGTEAFF NA TRBJ1-1 TRBV27 NA
TGTGCCAGTAGTATTACGTCGGGGGACACTGAAGCTTTCTTT CASSITSGDTEAFF NA TRBJ1-1 TRBV19 NA
TGTGCCAGTAGTATATTGACAGGGGGAGAACAGCCCCAGCATTTT CASSILTGGEQPQHF NA TRBJ1-5 TRBV19 TRBD1
TGTGCCAGCAGCCTGGCAGGGGTTGGGGAGCTGTTTTTT CASSLAGVGELFF few TRBJ2-2 TRBV12-3/TRBV12-4 NA
TGTGCCAGCAGCGAGACAGTGAACACTGAAGCTTTCTTT CASSETVNTEAFF NA TRBJ1-1 TRBV7-9 NA
TGTGCCAGCAGTTGGCAAGAGGAAATCGGGGAGCTGTTTTTT CASSWQEEIGELFF NA TRBJ2-2 TRBV27 NA
TGCAGCGTTGAAAACTCCGGGACAGGGAACACTGAAGCTTTCTTT CSVENSGTGNTEAFF NA TRBJ1-1 TRBV29-1 TRBD1
TGTGCCAGTAGTATCTCGGGAGCGAACACCGGGGAGCTGTTTTTT CASSISGANTGELFF NA TRBJ2-2 TRBV19 NA
TGTGCCAGCAGTGGCCCCGGGAGGTCGTACTACAATGAGCAGTTCTTC CASSGPGRSYYNEQFF NA TRBJ2-1 TRBV25-1 TRBD2
TGCAGCGTTGAAGTAGCGGGGGGGACCTACGAGCAGTACTTC CSVEVAGGTYEQYF NA TRBJ2-7 TRBV29-1 TRBD2
TGCAGCGCAAGACAGGGGGCGGCTGAGCAGTTCTTC CSARQGAAEQFF NA TRBJ2-1 TRBV29-1 TRBD1
TGTGCCAGCAGCTTGGGGTTTAACAGGGAAAATTCACCCCTCCACTTT CASSLGFNRENSPLHF NA TRBJ1-6 TRBV5-6 NA
TGTGCCAGTAGTATAGGATTGGCGGCTCAAGAGACCCAGTACTTC CASSIGLAAQETQYF NA TRBJ2-5 TRBV19 NA
TGCGCCAGCAGCGTACCCCTCGGGACAGGGGACACCGGGGAGCTGTTTTTT CASSVPLGTGDTGELFF few TRBJ2-2 TRBV5-1 TRBD1
TGTGCCAGCAGCCAAAGGGAAGCGAGGGCTGAAGCTTTCTTT CASSQREARAEAFF NA TRBJ1-1 TRBV3-1/TRBV3-2 NA
TGTGCCTGGAGGGAACAGGGAAAGACCGAAGCTTTCTTT CAWREQGKTEAFF NA TRBJ1-1 TRBV30 NA
TGTGCCAGCAGCCACACGGTTAAGGAGGAGGCTGGCTACACCTTC CASSHTVKEEAGYTF NA TRBJ1-2 TRBV7-9 NA
TGTGCCACCAGCAGAGATGTGGACAGATACAATGAGCAGTTCTTC CATSRDVDRYNEQFF NA TRBJ2-1 TRBV15 NA
TGTGCTAGTGGTTTGGGAAGGACTAGCGGGCACCAAGAGACCCAGTACTTC CASGLGRTSGHQETQYF NA TRBJ2-5 TRBV12-5 TRBD2
TGCGCCAGCAGCCTAAAGGAACAGGTGGTTGAAGACATTCAGTACTTC CASSLKEQVVEDIQYF NA TRBJ2-4 TRBV4-1 NA
TGCGCCAGCAGCCGGGGGGGCGCGAACACCGGGGAGCTGTTTTTT CASSRGGANTGELFF NA TRBJ2-2 TRBV4-1 NA
TGTGCCACCAGTGCCCGGGACACCGGTGGGTCCAATGAGCAGTTCTTC CATSARDTGGSNEQFF NA TRBJ2-1 TRBV24-1 NA
TGTGCCAGCAGTTTGGGCGGGTCGGGGGAGCAGTTCTTC CASSLGGSGEQFF NA TRBJ2-1 TRBV12-3/TRBV12-4 NA
TGTGCCAGCAGCTTGGCGTCCAGGGGCTCTGGAAACACCATATATTTT CASSLASRGSGNTIYF NA TRBJ1-3 TRBV11-2 NA